These 26 T cell receptor beta chains were all obtained from the same sample, sequenced in a study of blood T cell repertoires in COVID-19. The table came from immunoSEQ multiplex PCR; TCRdb's copy has only in-frame clones and leaves some out. The repertoire holds tens of thousands of clones, with about 85% as singletons. Sequencing was done on a sample of PBMCs or T cells enriched from blood (not recorded which). The receptor set was obtained from a woman aged 45-65 years who had recovered from COVID-19.

The genes are TRBV7-2 and TRBJ2-1, with 11 nucleotides matching TRBD2. J was trimmed by 9 bases and V by 2 bases; bases with no gene match: 15. This CDR3 has 18 amino acids. CDR1 is SGHTA and CDR2 is FQGNSA in the germline V gene. The CDR3 spells CASSLTPPGSGRGAEQFF. DNA of the CDR3: TGTGCCAGCAGCTTAACCCCCCCGGGTAGCGGGAGGGGCGCTGAGCAGTTCTTC.

The chain's CDR3 is CASSPTGNGYTF. CDR3 DNA: TGTGCCAGCAGCCCAACAGGAAATGGCTACACCTTC. The chain employs TRBV6-5 and TRBJ1-2; a possible D gene is TRBD1 (5 bases). Deletions cut 6 bases from V and 6 bases from J, with 11 bases between. CDR1 and CDR2 (germline): MNHEY, SVGAGI. The CDR3 consists of 12 residues.

The genes are TRBV2 and TRBJ2-7, with TRBD1 matching 10 bases. V trimming: 9 bases; J trimming: 0 bases; junction bases outside the gene matches: 5. The CDR3 totals 14 residues. Germline V gene data show CDR1 as SNHLY and CDR2 as FYNNEI. The CDR3 loop is CASDRGQDSYEQYF. For the CDR3, the DNA is TGTGCCAGTGACAGGGGGCAAGACTCCTACGAGCAGTACTTC.

The chain joins TRBV27 to TRBJ2-1; 7 positions match TRBD2. The CDR3 runs to 17 residues. Germline V gene data show CDR1 as MNHEY and CDR2 as SMNVEV (reference sequence). J lost 1 base, V lost 5 bases, and 11 bases had no gene match. Here the CDR3 DNA reads TGTGCCAGCAGTAAAATACGGGGGGTTCCTTCCTACAATGAGCAGTTCTTC. Translating gives CASSKIRGVPSYNEQFF.

V and J are TRBV12-5 and TRBJ1-1, with 9 bases that match TRBD1. CDR1 and CDR2 (germline): LGHNT, FRNRAP. V was pared by 6 bases and J by 6 bases, with 8 bases of the junction left unmatched. This CDR3 region has 14 residues. CDR3 in amino acids: CASGLTGGKAEAFF. CDR3 sequence (DNA): TGTGCTAGTGGGCTGACAGGGGGGAAGGCTGAAGCTTTCTTT.

The chain has TRBV2 and TRBJ1-4; possibly TRBD1 for D (6 bases). CDR1 and CDR2 (germline): SNHLY, FYNNEI. Between the trimmed V and J ends, which lost 6 bases and 10 bases, there was a span of 18 bases. There are 14 residues in the CDR3. The CDR3 nucleotides read TGTGCCAGCAGAACATATGGGGGCTTAGGAAAACTGTTTTTT. It yields the protein CASRTYGGLGKLFF.

The chain uses TRBV7-2 and TRBJ1-4; D uncertain. The CDR3 consists of 16 residues. With 0 bases removed from V and 4 bases from J, the gap between germline ends came to 12 bases. Per germline, CDR1 SGHTA and CDR2 FQGNSA. The CDR3 DNA follows: TGTGCCAGCAGCTTAGCGTTTCCCAGAAATAATGAAAAACTGTTTTTT. Protein sequence: CASSLAFPRNNEKLFF.

The rearrangement links TRBV28 to TRBJ1-1; 7 nucleotides line up with TRBD1. Germline CDR1 reads MDHEN; CDR2 reads SYDVKM. This CDR3 spans 15 amino acids. J was trimmed by 1 base and V by 3 bases; bases with no gene match: 5. This chain's CDR3 is CASSFRDRGNTEAFF. The CDR3 nucleotides are TGTGCCAGCAGTTTCCGGGACAGAGGGAACACTGAAGCTTTCTTT.

The rearrangement joins TRBV28 to TRBJ1-5, with D tentatively TRBD1 (5 bases). V lost 2 bases and J lost 1, with 9 bases in between. Germline CDR1 is MDHEN and CDR2 is SYDVKM. CDR3 size: 15 residues. The CDR3 DNA is TGTGCCAGCAGTTTAGGCGGGACCAGCAATCAGCCCCAGCATTTT. Translated: CASSLGGTSNQPQHF. Based on the CDR3 plus reference TRBV28 and TRBJ1-5, the full variable domain is DVKVTQSSRYLVKRTGEKVFLECVQDMDHENMFWYRQDPGLGLRLIYFSYDVKMKEKGDIPEGYSVSREKKERFSLILESASTNQTSMYLCASSLGGTSNQPQHFGDGTRLSIL.

This chain connects TRBV18 to TRBJ1-5, with 8 bases that match TRBD1. The junction had 2 bases not matched to a gene; V was cut back by 3 bases and J by 4 bases. Germline CDR1 and CDR2: KGHSH and LQKENI. The CDR3 contains 14 residues. The CDR3 DNA sequence: TGTGCCAGCTCACCTCAGGGGGCAAATCAGCCCCAGCATTTT. It encodes CASSPQGANQPQHF.

This clone was detected only a few times. The chain links TRBV30 to TRBJ1-2; D is undetermined. The CDR3 has 12 amino acids. Germline lookup yields CDR1 GTSNPN and CDR2 SVGIG (reference sequence). Deletions cut 8 bases from V and 3 bases from J, with 13 bases between. CDR3 nucleotide sequence: TGTGCCGCAGATGTGGCCTACTATGGCTACACCTTC. As protein: CAADVAYYGYTF.

The chain has TRBV5-4 and TRBJ2-2; 11 bases match TRBD1. J lost 6 bases, V lost 4 bases, and 8 bases had no gene match. The V gene's germline CDR1 is SGHNT and CDR2 YYREEE (reference sequence). The CDR3 runs to 16 residues. In DNA, the CDR3 is TGTGCCAGCAGCCGTTCGGGACAGGGGGTCTCCGGGGAGCTGTTTTTT. This encodes CASSRSGQGVSGELFF.

The CDR3 sequence is CASSYRQGSYGYTF. As DNA, the CDR3 is TGTGCCAGCAGTTATAGACAGGGTAGCTATGGCTACACCTTC. This rearrangement joins TRBV6-1 to TRBJ1-2, with 7 bases that match TRBD1. Germline lookup yields CDR1 MNHNS and CDR2 SASEGT. This CDR3 comprises 14 residues. J was trimmed by 4 bases and V by 5 bases; bases with no gene match: 7.

In nucleotides, the CDR3 is TGTGCCACCAGCAGAGATTCTGTTTTTAGGAGACAGATAGATCAGCCCCAGCATTTT. Amino acid sequence: CATSRDSVFRRQIDQPQHF. The gene calls are TRBV15 and TRBJ1-5; possibly TRBD1 for D (5 bases). Per germline, CDR1 LNHNV and CDR2 YYDKDF (reference sequence). V was clipped by 0 bases and J by 5 bases, with 23 bases between them. This CDR3 comprises 19 residues.

V is TRBV4-3 and J is TRBJ1-4, with D perhaps matching TRBD1 (5 bases). V lost 1 base to trimming and J lost 8 bases, with 14 bases between them. This CDR3 has 15 residues. CDR1 LGHNA and CDR2 YSLEER come from the germline V gene. CDR3 sequence reads: CASSQVQGSGEKLFF. The CDR3 DNA follows: TGCGCCAGCAGCCAAGTTCAGGGATCCGGGGAAAAACTGTTTTTT.

The V call is TRBV28, the J call TRBJ1-2; 12 nucleotides match TRBD1. This CDR3 has 15 amino acids. V shed 4 bases, J shed 2 bases, and the junction held 2 bases outside the gene matches. The germline V gene encodes CDR1 MDHEN and CDR2 SYDVKM. CDR3 DNA: TGTGCCAGCAGTTCGGGACAGGGGGCAAACTATGGCTACACCTTC. Its protein product is CASSSGQGANYGYTF.

In its sample, this clone was seen once. The chain uses TRBV4-2 and TRBJ2-2; 14 bases map to TRBD2. V lost 6 bases to trimming and J lost 3 bases; unmatched junction nucleotides: 3. This CDR3 has 16 residues. The V gene's germline CDR1 is LGHNA and CDR2 YNFKEQ. CDR3 in amino acids: CASSRGLAGDTGELFF. In nucleotides, the CDR3 is TGTGCCAGCAGTCGGGGACTAGCGGGAGACACCGGGGAGCTGTTTTTT.

V and J are TRBV6-2 or TRBV6-3 and TRBJ1-1, with D uncertain. Germline values: CDR1 MNHEY, CDR2 SVGEGT. Trimming removed 0 bases from V and 5 bases from J, with 7 bases in between. The CDR3 totals 13 residues. CDR3 DNA sequence: TGTGCCAGCAGTTACTCTGCCAGGACTGAAGCTTTCTTT. Translated: CASSYSARTEAFF.

The chain links TRBV28 to TRBJ2-1, with a tentative D call TRBD2 (5 bases). Between the trimmed V and J ends, which lost 4 bases and 0 bases, there was a span of 10 bases. This CDR3 has 15 residues. Germline CDR1 is MDHEN and CDR2 is SYDVKM. CDR3 nucleotide sequence: TGTGCCAGCAGTTGGACTGCGAGCTCCTACAATGAGCAGTTCTTC. This encodes CASSWTASSYNEQFF.

The CDR3 loop reads CATSRARSGDTGELFF. As DNA, the CDR3 is TGTGCCACCAGCAGAGCCCGATCCGGGGATACCGGGGAGCTGTTTTTT. This chain links TRBV15 with TRBJ2-2; TRBD2 might be the D (5 bases). Germline V gives CDR1 LNHNV, CDR2 YYDKDF (reference sequence). Trimming left V 1 base short and J 5 bases short, with 14 bases between. CDR3 size: 16 residues.

The genes are TRBV2 and TRBJ2-5, with 8 bases matching TRBD1. Germline V gives CDR1 SNHLY, CDR2 FYNNEI. The CDR3 loop spans 14 amino acids. Trimming took 6 bases from V and 4 from J; bases not matched to a gene: 7. The CDR3 nucleotides are TGTGCCAGCAGGTCAGACAGGGGTGGAGAGACCCAGTACTTC. Translation gives CASRSDRGGETQYF.

This clone has a handful of counts. The chain carries TRBV2 and TRBJ1-5; D is unresolved. CDR3 length equals 15 residues. V was trimmed by 6 bases and J by 2 bases, leaving 14 bases between them. Germline V gene sequence: CDR1 SNHLY, CDR2 FYNNEI. The CDR3 is CASRVGGLGNQPQHF. CDR3 bases: TGTGCCAGCAGGGTCGGAGGGCTTGGCAATCAGCCCCAGCATTTT.

The V and J genes are TRBV25-1 and TRBJ2-5; weak D call: TRBD1 (5 bases). V was cut by 8 bases and J by 2 bases, with 12 bases left in between. The CDR3 is made up of 13 amino acids. Germline CDR1 MGHDK, CDR2 SYGVNS. The CDR3 DNA follows: TGTGCCAGCCAGAGACAGCTACAAGAGACCCAGTACTTC. Translating it yields CASQRQLQETQYF. The full variable domain, in which reference TRBV25-1 and TRBJ2-5 provide the parts outside the CDR3, is EADIYQTPRYLVIGTGKKITLECSQTMGHDKMYWYQQDPGMELHLIHYSYGVNSTEKGDLSSESTVSRIRTEHFPLTLESARPSHTSQYLCASQRQLQETQYFGPGTRLLVL.

The gene calls are TRBV9 and TRBJ1-2, with D unresolved. The CDR3 spans 13 residues. Per germline, CDR1 SGDLS and CDR2 YYNGEE. V was clipped by 0 bases and J by 4 bases, with 7 bases between them. The DNA of the CDR3 is TGTGCCAGCAGCGTAGGGGCGACCTATGGCTACACCTTC. Protein: CASSVGATYGYTF.

The chain recombines TRBV30 with TRBJ1-5; no clear D gene. This CDR3 contains 14 residues. CDR1 is GTSNPN, CDR2 SVGIG, per germline (reference sequence). Trimming took off 2 bases at V and 0 bases at J, with 8 bases between the two ends. The CDR3 sequence is CAWSSSDSNQPQHF. Here the CDR3 DNA reads TGTGCCTGGAGTTCGTCAGATAGCAATCAGCCCCAGCATTTT.

The chain links TRBV2 to TRBJ2-1; 14 bases line up with TRBD2. CDR3 size: 16 residues. Germline CDR1 SNHLY, CDR2 FYNNEI. The trim removed 6 bases at V and 4 bases at J, leaving 5 bases unmatched. CDR3 sequence reads: CASRLGTSGSYNEQFF. The CDR3 DNA is TGTGCCAGCAGACTGGGGACTAGCGGGAGTTACAATGAGCAGTTCTTC.